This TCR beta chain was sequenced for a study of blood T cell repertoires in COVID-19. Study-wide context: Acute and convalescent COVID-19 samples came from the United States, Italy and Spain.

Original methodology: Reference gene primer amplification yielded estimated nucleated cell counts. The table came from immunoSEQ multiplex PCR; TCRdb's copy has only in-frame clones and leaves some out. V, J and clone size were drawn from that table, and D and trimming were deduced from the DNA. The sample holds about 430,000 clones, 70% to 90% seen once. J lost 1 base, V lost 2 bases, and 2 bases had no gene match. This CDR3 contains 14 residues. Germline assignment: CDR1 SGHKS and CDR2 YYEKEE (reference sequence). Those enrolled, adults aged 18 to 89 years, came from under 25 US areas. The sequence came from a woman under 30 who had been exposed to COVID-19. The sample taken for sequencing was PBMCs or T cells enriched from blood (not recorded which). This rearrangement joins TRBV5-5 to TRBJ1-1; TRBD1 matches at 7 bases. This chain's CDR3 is CASSFQGGNTEAFF. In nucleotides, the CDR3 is TGTGCCAGCAGCTTTCAGGGGGGGAACACTGAAGCTTTCTTT.